What follows are 15 T cell receptor beta chains derived from one specimen sequenced in a study of cytomegalovirus exposure and HLA in healthy donors. The PCR made use of 60 Vbeta and 13 Jbeta primers. Clones were sequenced by immunoSEQ multiplex PCR, and TCRdb holds only the in-frame ones, with some missing. The table includes some 110,000 clones, around 69% detected once. Sample: PBMCs. The origin of the receptors is a man aged 45 to 65 in good health and CMV-seropositive.

The chain carries TRBV28 and TRBJ2-2; tentatively, D is TRBD1 (6 bases). This CDR3 is 15 amino acids long. Germline CDR1 MDHEN, CDR2 SYDVKM. Trimming left V 6 bases short and J 1 base short, with 12 bases between. CDR3 sequence (DNA): TGTGCCAGCAGCCTGTGGACAGTGAACACCGGGGAGCTGTTTTTT. Translating it yields CASSLWTVNTGELFF.

V usage is TRBV7-8 and J usage is TRBJ1-2, with 8 nucleotides matching TRBD1. Germline V lookup: CDR1 SGHVS, CDR2 FQNEAQ. J lost 4 bases, V lost 0 bases, and 22 bases had no gene match. This CDR3 has 21 amino acids. The CDR3 nucleotides are TGTGCCAGCAGCTTAGCGCCAGGGGGCTGTGACCGGATCGCACTATGCTATGGCTACACCTTC. Protein sequence: CASSLAPGGCDRIALCYGYTF. Drawing the rest from reference TRBV7-8 and TRBJ1-2, the complete variable domain is GAGVSQSPRYKVAKRGQDVALRCDPISGHVSLFWYQQALGQGPEFLTYFQNEAQLDKSGLPSDRFFAERPEGSVSTLKIQRTQQEDSAVYLCASSLAPGGCDRIALCYGYTFGSGTRLTVV.

The chain employs TRBV15 and TRBJ2-5; 9 nucleotides align to TRBD2. Germline V gene data show CDR1 as LNHNV and CDR2 as YYDKDF (reference sequence). The CDR3 sequence is 15 residues long. V lost 3 bases and J lost 1; bases outside the gene matches: 3. The CDR3 DNA is TGTGCCACCAGCAGCCTAGCGGGGCCCCAAGAGACCCAGTACTTC. Translating it yields CATSSLAGPQETQYF.

Worth noting for this clone: This specimen includes other DNA sequences encoding the same CDR3. V usage is TRBV5-1 and J usage is TRBJ2-7, with TRBD1 matching 9 bases. Germline values: CDR1 SGHRS, CDR2 YFSETQ. The V segment lost 0 bases and the J segment 4 bases; nucleotides outside the gene matches: 5. The CDR3 length is 15 residues. The CDR3 sequence is CASSLAQGAGYEQYF. The CDR3 DNA reads as TGCGCCAGCAGCTTGGCACAGGGGGCAGGGTACGAGCAGTACTTC.

The chain joins TRBV9 to TRBJ2-5; D gene uncertain. CDR3 length equals 16 residues. V lost 0 bases and J 0 bases, leaving 12 bases between the germline ends. Per germline, CDR1 SGDLS and CDR2 YYNGEE. CDR3 sequence reads: CASSVEQQSYQETQYF. The CDR3 DNA is TGTGCCAGCAGCGTAGAACAGCAGAGCTACCAAGAGACCCAGTACTTC.

The CDR3 is CASSFGEYRGNNSPLHF. CDR3 sequence (DNA): TGTGCCAGCAGCTTCGGCGAGTACAGGGGAAATAATTCACCCCTCCACTTT. The gene calls are TRBV7-6 and TRBJ1-6, with 7 bases matching TRBD1. Germline V gene lookup returns CDR1 SGHVS and CDR2 FNYEAQ. This CDR3 is built from 17 residues. V trimming: 3 bases; J trimming: 5 bases; junction bases outside the gene matches: 10.

The chain uses TRBV21-1 and TRBJ1-5; TRBD1 is taken as the D call from the table, unchecked against the DNA. TRBV21-1 is designated a pseudogene. The CDR3 sequence is 17 residues long. The CDR3 region is CASHKGSQGARNQPQHF. The CDR3 nucleotides read TGTGCCAGCCATAAAGGGTCGCAGGGGGCTCGCAATCAGCCCCAGCATTTT.

The CDR3 nucleotides are TGTGCCAGCAGCCCGACAGCTCGGGGCTACACCTTC. Translated, it gives CASSPTARGYTF. The rearrangement uses TRBV7-9 and TRBJ1-2; D is perhaps TRBD1 (5 bases). This CDR3 spans 12 amino acids. V shed 5 bases and J shed 8 bases, with 12 bases lying between them. CDR1 is SEHNR, CDR2 FQNEAQ, per germline (reference sequence). Drawing the rest from reference TRBV7-9 and TRBJ1-2, the complete variable domain is DTGVSQNPRHKITKRGQNVTFRCDPISEHNRLYWYRQTLGQGPEFLTYFQNEAQLEKSRLLSDRFSAERPKGSFSTLEIQRTEQGDSAMYLCASSPTARGYTFGSGTRLTVV.

DNA for the CDR3: TGTGCCAGCAGTTCCTGGGGGAAGGGAGGACAAGAGACCCAGTACTTC. Translated: CASSSWGKGGQETQYF. The V and J genes are TRBV27 and TRBJ2-5, with D perhaps matching TRBD2 (6 bases). V was trimmed by 4 bases and J by 2 bases, leaving 17 bases between them. This CDR3 has 16 residues. Germline V gene sequence: CDR1 MNHEY, CDR2 SMNVEV (reference sequence).

CDR3 DNA: TGTGCCAGCTCACAGGGGAACTATGGCTACACCTTC. Translation gives CASSQGNYGYTF. The chain joins TRBV18 to TRBJ1-2; a possible D gene is TRBD1 (5 bases). Trimming stripped 4 bases from V and 2 bases from J, with 5 bases between. The CDR3 totals 12 residues. Germline V gives CDR1 KGHSH, CDR2 LQKENI.

This clone was seen a few times. CDR3 sequence reads: CASSPPTATNEKLFF. Here the CDR3 DNA reads TGTGCCAGCAGTCCCCCGACAGCAACTAATGAAAAACTGTTTTTT. This chain joins TRBV28 and TRBJ1-4; a weak D match, TRBD1 (5 bases). V was pared by 5 bases and J by 0 bases, with 10 bases between. This CDR3 is built from 15 residues. In germline, CDR1 is MDHEN, CDR2 SYDVKM.

This rearrangement joins TRBV5-5 to TRBJ2-2; TRBD1 agrees at 8 bases. The ends lost 0 bases at V and 1 base at J; junction bases unmatched: 11. Germline assignment: CDR1 SGHKS and CDR2 YYEKEE (reference sequence). The CDR3 runs to 19 residues. CDR3 DNA: TGTGCCAGCAGCTTGGGGGACAGGACTCCCCATTGGAACACCGGGGAGCTGTTTTTT. Amino acids: CASSLGDRTPHWNTGELFF.

The V and J genes are TRBV2 and TRBJ1-6; 9 bases map to TRBD1. The germline V gene encodes CDR1 SNHLY and CDR2 FYNNEI. The CDR3 spans 15 residues. The junction had 7 bases not matched to a gene; V was cut back by 6 bases and J by 7 bases. The CDR3 protein is CASRTRTGVNSPLHF. Here the CDR3 DNA reads TGTGCCAGCAGAACCCGGACAGGGGTCAATTCACCCCTCCACTTT.

This rearrangement joins TRBV13 to TRBJ2-1, with 13 bases aligning to TRBD2. After removal of 1 base from V and 7 bases from J, the junction contained 7 bases not matched to a gene. This CDR3 has 17 residues. CDR1 and CDR2 from the germline V gene are PRHDT and FYEKMQ (reference sequence). The CDR3 reads CASSLVGLAGAENEQFF. In DNA form, the CDR3 reads TGTGCCAGCAGCTTAGTCGGACTAGCGGGAGCAGAAAATGAGCAGTTCTTC.

The chain couples TRBV6-6 to TRBJ1-2; 10 positions match TRBD1. The junction had 6 bases not matched to a gene; V was cut back by 4 bases and J by 4 bases. The germline V gene has CDR1 MNHNY and CDR2 SVGAGI (reference sequence). This CDR3 is 15 amino acids long. CDR3 residues: CASSSHGTGAYGYTF. The DNA for the CDR3 is TGTGCCAGCAGTTCCCACGGGACAGGGGCCTATGGCTACACCTTC.